The rows below give T cell receptor beta chains drawn from one sample of a study of control samples from healthy donors and cancer patients. The protocol was immunoSEQ multiplex PCR, while the TCRdb copy is restricted to in-frame clones and leaves out a portion. The repertoire has about 61,000 clones, 90% of them found once; the top ten carry almost 6%. Sequenced material: PBMCs. The source of these receptors is a man aged 55 to 70 with colorectal cancer. CDR3s include the opening cysteine and the closing phenylalanine or tryptophan. D genes are given only for firm matches. Rows give clone size only sometimes, using once, few, many, or a class for an expanded clone.

TRBJ1-4	16	TRBV28	NA	NA	TGTGCCAGCAGTTCCGGCCCGATCGAAACTAATGAAAAACTGTTTTTT	CASSSGPIETNEKLFF
TRBJ1-5	14	TRBV7-9	once	NA	TGTGCCAGCAGCTTAGATGCAGTCAATCAGCCCCAGCATTTT	CASSLDAVNQPQHF
TRBJ2-2	14	TRBV27	few	NA	TGTGCCAGCAGTCCAGCCGCGAACACCGGGGAGCTGTTTTTT	CASSPAANTGELFF
TRBJ1-4	14	TRBV5-6	NA	NA	TGTGCCAGCAGGGGGGCAGCGAATAATGAAAAACTGTTTTTT	CASRGAANNEKLFF
TRBJ1-1	16	TRBV7-9	NA	NA	TGTGCCAGCAGCCTAGAACATTGGGGAGAGGACACTGAAGCTTTCTTT	CASSLEHWGEDTEAFF
TRBJ1-2	13	TRBV6-1	NA	NA	TGTGCCAGCAGTGAAGGGGTATCCTATGGCTACACCTTC	CASSEGVSYGYTF
TRBJ2-2	14	TRBV30	NA	NA	TGTGCCTGGAGTCACACCCGGGTTACCGGGGAGCTGTTTTTT	CAWSHTRVTGELFF
TRBJ1-1	15	TRBV4-3	NA	NA	TGCGCCAGCAGCCAAGTAAGGGAGACGAACACTGAAGCTTTCTTT	CASSQVRETNTEAFF
TRBJ1-4	11	TRBV13	NA	NA	TGTGCCAGCGCAACTAATGAAAAACTGTTTTTT	CASATNEKLFF
TRBJ1-2	15	TRBV10-3	NA	NA	TGTGCCATCAGTGCCCTATCGGGGGGGGACTATGGCTACACCTTC	CAISALSGGDYGYTF
TRBJ1-4	16	TRBV6-6	NA	NA	TGTGCCAGCAGTTGGGGGGCGGAAGCAACTAATGAAAAACTGTTTTTT	CASSWGAEATNEKLFF
TRBJ1-2	16	TRBV4-1	few	TRBD1	TGCGCCAGCAGCCAAGACACTAGGACAGGCGTTTCCGGCTACACCTTC	CASSQDTRTGVSGYTF
TRBJ1-5	12	TRBV15	NA	NA	TGTGCCACCAGCAGAGACAATCAGCCCCAGCATTTT	CATSRDNQPQHF
TRBJ2-3	13	TRBV7-2	NA	NA	TGTGCCAGCAGCTTAAATAAAGGGGATACGCAGTATTTT	CASSLNKGDTQYF
TRBJ2-1	16	TRBV7-8	NA	NA	TGTGCCAGCAGCTCGATCACTAGGGCCACCGGCAATGAGCAGTTCTTC	CASSSITRATGNEQFF
TRBJ2-7	13	TRBV5-1	once	TRBD2	TGCGCCAGCAGCTCCAGCGGGGAATACGAGCAGTACTTC	CASSSSGEYEQYF
TRBJ1-5	15	TRBV7-2	NA	TRBD1	TGTGCCAGCAGCCCCCGGACAGGTACAAATCAGCCCCAGCATTTT	CASSPRTGTNQPQHF
TRBJ2-7	13	TRBV19	NA	TRBD1	TGTGCCAGTAGTCCCCAGACAGGGTACGAGCAGTACTTC	CASSPQTGYEQYF
TRBJ2-7	15	TRBV6-5	once	NA	TGTGCCAGCAGTTACGGGACTGGGGCGTCCTACGAGCAGTACTTC	CASSYGTGASYEQYF
TRBJ1-1	16	TRBV9	NA	TRBD1	TGTGCCAGCAGCCTCAATCCGGGACAGGTGAACACTGAAGCTTTCTTT	CASSLNPGQVNTEAFF
TRBJ2-3	17	TRBV6-1	NA	TRBD2	TGTGCCAGCAGTGACACAGTTGGGCGGGGGAACACAGATACGCAGTATTTT	CASSDTVGRGNTDTQYF
TRBJ1-2	12	TRBV28	NA	NA	TGTGCCAGCAGTTTAGTCGACTATGGCTACACCTTC	CASSLVDYGYTF
TRBJ1-2	13	TRBV19	NA	NA	TGTGCCAGTAGTATAGATGGGACCTATGGCTACACCTTC	CASSIDGTYGYTF
TRBJ1-2	14	TRBV7-2	NA	NA	TGTGCCAGCAGCTTAGGCGGAGGGATGGATGGCTACACCTTC	CASSLGGGMDGYTF
TRBJ1-1	15	TRBV14	NA	NA	TGTGCCAGCAGCCAATTGGGGCGGGGGAACACTGAAGCTTTCTTT	CASSQLGRGNTEAFF
TRBJ1-2	16	TRBV5-1	NA	NA	TGCGCCAGCAGCTCGACGCAAAGTGGGGCCCGCTATGGCTACACCTTC	CASSSTQSGARYGYTF
TRBJ2-4	18	TRBV9	NA	TRBD1	TGTGCCAGCAGCATCGGGACAGGTCAAACTCTAGCCAAAAACATTCAGTACTTC	CASSIGTGQTLAKNIQYF
TRBJ2-1	17	TRBV4-3	NA	TRBD2	TGCGCCAGCAGCGTAACTAGCGGGGGGGCCGCCTACAATGAGCAGTTCTTC	CASSVTSGGAAYNEQFF
TRBJ2-2	16	TRBV7-9	NA	TRBD1	TGTGCCAGCAGCGCCACAGGGGGCCCGAACACCGGGGAGCTGTTTTTT	CASSATGGPNTGELFF
TRBJ2-7	12	TRBV18	NA	TRBD1	TGTGCCAGCTCACGGGACAGCTACGAGCAGTACTTC	CASSRDSYEQYF
TRBJ1-4	15	TRBV11-3	NA	TRBD1	TGTGCCAGCAGCGTTCCGGGACAGGGGAATGAAAAACTGTTTTTT	CASSVPGQGNEKLFF
TRBJ1-2	15	TRBV4-2	NA	NA	TGTGCCAGCAGCCATGGGACCTCATCCGGGAGTGGCTACACCTTC	CASSHGTSSGSGYTF
TRBJ1-6	12	TRBV21-1	NA	NA	TGTGCCAGCAGCAAACGTGGGGGGCCCCTCCACTTT	CASSKRGGPLHF
TRBJ1-3	15	TRBV15	NA	NA	TGTGCCACCAGCAGAGATCCGAGACAGATAAACACCATATATTTT	CATSRDPRQINTIYF
TRBJ1-4	19	TRBV11-3	once	NA	TGTGCCAGCAGCTCCGCGTTTTGGGGTTCGGGGGCAACTAATGAAAAACTGTTTTTT	CASSSAFWGSGATNEKLFF
TRBJ2-1	13	TRBV7-9	NA	NA	TGTGCCAGCAGCTCAAAGAACTTGAATGAGCAGTTCTTC	CASSSKNLNEQFF